The 7 T cell receptor beta chains listed next were all sequenced from one sample in a study of T cell responses to AZD1222 COVID-19 vaccine. Produced via immunoSEQ multiplex PCR; TCRdb's table is partial and in-frame only. The data show about 160,000 clones, about 90% seen once. The source material was peripheral blood, sampled on day 0 of AZD1222 vaccination. These receptor sequences come from an adult in good health.

This CDR3 reads CASSLGTDNSPLHF. The CDR3 DNA follows: TGTGCCAGCAGCCTCGGGACGGATAATTCACCCCTCCACTTT. This chain uses TRBV27 with TRBJ1-6; a possible D gene is TRBD1 (5 bases). The CDR3 has 14 residues. Germline CDR1 is MNHEY and CDR2 is SMNVEV (reference sequence). V was trimmed by 6 bases and J by 5 bases, leaving 11 bases between them.

This clone was recorded a few times. This chain links TRBV29-1 with TRBJ1-3; tentative D call: TRBD1 (5 bases). V lost 3 bases, J lost 4 bases, and 7 bases lay in between. Looked up from germline, CDR1 is SQVTM and CDR2 is ANQGSEA. CDR3 size: 12 residues. CDR3 coding DNA: TGCAGCGTTGAGGGGGGGGGAAACACCATATATTTT. Translated, it gives CSVEGGGNTIYF.

The V gene is TRBV5-1, the J gene TRBJ1-1; 8 positions match TRBD1. This CDR3 has 15 amino acids. The V gene end was trimmed by 3 bases and the J gene end by 5 bases; junction bases not matched to a gene: 9. Germline assignment: CDR1 SGHRS and CDR2 YFSETQ. CDR3 amino acids: CASSSGQGKLTEAFF. In DNA, the CDR3 is TGCGCCAGCAGCTCTGGACAGGGCAAGTTAACTGAAGCTTTCTTT.

The chain joins TRBV29-1 to TRBJ1-3, with 9 bases fitting TRBD1. Germline V CDR1 and CDR2: SQVTM, ANQGSEA. Trimming at V came to 5 bases and at J to 2 bases, leaving 7 bases not matched to a gene. The CDR3 covers 15 residues. The CDR3 region is CSVQSTGGTGNTIYF. The CDR3, as DNA: TGCAGCGTTCAGTCGACAGGGGGGACTGGAAACACCATATATTTT.

The gene calls are TRBV28 and TRBJ1-2; D remains unclear. Germline CDR1 and CDR2: MDHEN and SYDVKM. This CDR3 has 13 residues. V lost 3 bases and J lost 4, with 9 bases in between. This CDR3 reads CASSLGRSYGYTF. Written as DNA, the CDR3 is TGTGCCAGCAGTTTGGGCAGGAGCTATGGCTACACCTTC.

The chain recombines TRBV25-1 with TRBJ1-6; D is unclear. The CDR3 length is 18 residues. The ends were cut back, 1 base at V and 13 bases at J, with 26 bases in the middle. The germline gives CDR1 MGHDK, CDR2 SYGVNS. The DNA of the CDR3 is TGTGCCAGCAGTGAATCAACCCCCCCGGGGTCATGGAACGGTCCCCTCCACTTT. Protein: CASSESTPPGSWNGPLHF.

The V gene is TRBV30, the J gene TRBJ1-1; D possibly corresponds to TRBD1 (5 bases). Germline V gives CDR1 GTSNPN, CDR2 SVGIG (reference sequence). The CDR3 spans 17 residues. V lost 4 bases and J lost 1, with 22 bases in between. CDR3 coding DNA: TGTGCCTGGACCTCAGAGGGTGTGGGGGAGGGGAACACTGAAGCTTTCTTT. It translates to CAWTSEGVGEGNTEAFF.